This T cell receptor beta chain was identified in a study of CD8 T cells in Susac syndrome. Study results and caveats: It was acknowledged by the study that relatively few individuals were included in its TCR sequencing and HLA analysis.

The RNA input was 0.5 to 1 ug, and it was reverse transcribed with random hexamers. immunoSEQ multiplex PCR amplified TCR beta CDR3 across 54 Vbeta, 13 Jbeta. Each CDR3 protein is one row after TCRdb ran MiXCR on the immunoSEQ multiplex PCR reads. The data show 95,000 to 150,000 distinct CDR3 sequences, with 85% to 95% seen just once and around 0.27% held by the top ten. This clonotype was seen a single time. The antigen is unknown. Sequencing targeted TCR beta in blood CD8+ and CD4+ T cells. The CDR3 loop spans 14 amino acids. Trimming left V 3 bases short and J 2 bases short, with 10 bases between. The specimen was CD8+ T cells from PBMCs. The sequence was obtained from a human donor with Susac syndrome. The chain combines TRBV12-3 or TRBV12-4 with TRBJ2-5; D is unresolved. This chain's CDR3 is CASSFPAGQETQYF. The DNA for the CDR3 is TGTGCCAGCAGTTTTCCGGCAGGTCAAGAGACCCAGTACTTC.